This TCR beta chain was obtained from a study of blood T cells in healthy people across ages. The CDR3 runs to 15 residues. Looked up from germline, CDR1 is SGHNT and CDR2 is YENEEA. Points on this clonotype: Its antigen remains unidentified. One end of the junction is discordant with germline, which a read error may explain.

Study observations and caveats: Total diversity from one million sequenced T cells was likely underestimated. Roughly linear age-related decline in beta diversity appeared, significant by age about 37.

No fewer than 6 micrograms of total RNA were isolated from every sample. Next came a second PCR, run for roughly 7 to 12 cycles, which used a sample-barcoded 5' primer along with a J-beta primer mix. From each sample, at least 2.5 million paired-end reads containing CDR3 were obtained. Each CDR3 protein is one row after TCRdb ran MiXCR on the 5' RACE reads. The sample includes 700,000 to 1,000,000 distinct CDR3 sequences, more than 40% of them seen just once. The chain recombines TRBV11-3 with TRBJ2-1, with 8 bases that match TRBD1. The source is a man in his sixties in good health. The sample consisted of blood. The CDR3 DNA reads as TGTGCCAGCATCTTAGCAGGGGGCCCCTACAATGAGCAGTTCTTC. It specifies CASILAGGPYNEQFF.